This entry is about one T cell receptor beta chain. The antigen remains unidentified. Its ends do not fully match the called genes, so a read error is possible. The data are from a study of T cell responses to AZD1222 COVID-19 vaccine. Overall study results and limits: White British ancestry dominated among donors, who included more females, and clonal diversity was possibly underestimated. When two AZD1222 doses had been given, Spike-specific TCR breadth and depth rose. Unmutated variant regions reportedly attract nearly half of all spike-specific TCRs.

The CDR3 contains 15 residues. Germline V lookup: CDR1 SGDLS, CDR2 YYNGEE. Method: immunoSEQ multiplex PCR; TCRdb's copy keeps in-frame clones and lacks some. Of 75,000 to 100,000 clones listed, 70% to 90% are singletons. Sequences were derived from peripheral blood, sampled on day 0 of AZD1222 vaccination. The chain employs TRBV9 and TRBJ1-1; D gene uncertain. The receptor's source is an adult in good health. CDR3 region: CASSVVGGGWTEAFF. In nucleotides, the CDR3 is TGTGCCAGCAGCGTAGTCGGTGGCGGTTGGACTGAGGCTTTCTTT.